A single sample gave rise to the 14 T cell receptor beta chains below, sequenced in a study of radiotherapy plus CTLA-4 blockade in lung cancer. TCRdb's table, derived via immunoSEQ multiplex PCR, lists solely in-frame clones and lacks some. The table has around 55,000 clones, approximately 80% seen once; the top ten hold about 6.1%. The source was peripheral blood, collected from a patient treated with radiotherapy plus ipilimumab. The source of these receptors is a human donor with non-small cell lung cancer whose response to radiotherapy plus ipilimumab could not be evaluated.

The chain is built from TRBV4-3 and TRBJ2-7; 8 bases are a match to TRBD1. Trimming at V came to 0 bases and at J to 4 bases, leaving 5 bases not matched to a gene. This CDR3 has 15 amino acids. Germline lookup yields CDR1 LGHNA and CDR2 YSLEER. The CDR3 nucleotides are TGCGCCAGCAGCCAAGAGCGGACAGGGAGATACGAGCAGTACTTC. This sequence encodes CASSQERTGRYEQYF.

DNA for the CDR3: TGTGCCAGCAGCCCGAGGGCAGGGGGCAATCAGCCCCAGCATTTT. Translation gives CASSPRAGGNQPQHF. The V call is TRBV5-6, the J call TRBJ1-5; D perhaps matches TRBD1 (6 bases). Trimming removed 4 bases from V and 2 bases from J, with 13 bases in between. Germline V gives CDR1 SGHDT, CDR2 YYEEEE. The CDR3 totals 15 residues.

This clone was seen more than once but under ten times. The chain has TRBV5-8 and TRBJ2-7; a possible D gene is TRBD1 (7 bases). Trimming removed 1 base at V and 8 bases at J, with 16 bases between. Looked up from germline, CDR1 is SGHTS and CDR2 is YDEGEE. The CDR3 is 14 amino acids. CDR3 DNA sequence: TGTGCCAGCAGCTTGTTTGTCCAGGGGGGAAAGCAGTACTTC. Protein product: CASSLFVQGGKQYF. The variable domain in full, completed from reference TRBV5-8 and TRBJ2-7, reads EAGVTQSPTHLIKTRGQQATLRCSPISGHTSVYWYQQALGLGLQFLLWYDEGEERNRGNFPPRFSGRQFPNYSSELNVNALELEDSALYLCASSLFVQGGKQYFGPGTRLTVT.

The rearrangement joins TRBV15 to TRBJ2-2; no definite D call. V shed 3 bases and J shed 1 base, with 12 bases lying between them. Germline V CDR1 and CDR2: LNHNV, YYDKDF (reference sequence). This CDR3 is 16 amino acids long. Here the CDR3 reads CATSRPASLNTGELFF. The CDR3 DNA reads TGTGCCACCAGCAGGCCCGCAAGCCTGAACACCGGGGAGCTGTTTTTT.

The chain is built from TRBV21-1 and TRBJ1-2; the table's D call TRBD1 went unverified against the DNA. TRBV21-1 is a pseudogene. This CDR3 spans 15 amino acids. CDR3 region: CASSKTQNRGNGYTF. The DNA for the CDR3 is TGTGCCAGCAGCAAAACGCAAAACAGGGGTAATGGCTACACCTTC.

The chain uses TRBV10-2 and TRBJ1-2, with D possibly being TRBD1 (5 bases). Germline V gene lookup returns CDR1 WSHSY and CDR2 SAAADI. CDR3 length equals 15 residues. V was cut by 4 bases and J by 6 bases, with 18 bases left in between. The DNA for the CDR3 is TGCGCCAGCAGTGTTAACAGGCGCACAATAGATGGCTACACCTTC. Protein product: CASSVNRRTIDGYTF.

This chain uses TRBV5-4 with TRBJ1-1, with 10 positions matching TRBD1. CDR1 is SGHNT and CDR2 is YYREEE in the germline V gene (reference sequence). The CDR3 sequence is 16 residues long. The V segment lost 4 bases and the J segment 5 bases; nucleotides outside the gene matches: 11. The CDR3 nucleotides are TGTGCCAGCAGCCGAGATTTGACAGGGGGCTGGACTGAAGCTTTCTTT. Translating gives CASSRDLTGGWTEAFF.

The chain links TRBV4-1 to TRBJ2-2; 8 bases line up with TRBD1. V lost 3 bases and J lost 6; bases outside the gene matches: 6. This CDR3 region has 15 residues. Germline CDR1 and CDR2: MGHRA and YSYEKL. The CDR3 loop is CASSHAGTGSGELFF. The CDR3 DNA is TGCGCCAGCAGCCATGCCGGGACAGGCTCCGGGGAGCTGTTTTTT.

J is TRBJ2-2 and V is TRBV27; TRBD2 aligns across 8 bases. V trimming: 2 bases; J trimming: 4 bases; junction bases outside the gene matches: 3. The CDR3 has 15 residues. Germline V lookup: CDR1 MNHEY, CDR2 SMNVEV (reference sequence). The DNA of the CDR3 is TGTGCCAGCAGTTTAGGGACTAGACCCACCGGGGAGCTGTTTTTT. As protein: CASSLGTRPTGELFF.

CDR3 residues: CAWSVGLAGGGETQYF. The CDR3 region has the DNA TGTGCCTGGAGTGTAGGGCTAGCGGGAGGAGGAGAGACCCAGTACTTC. The genes are TRBV30 and TRBJ2-5, with TRBD2 matching 11 bases. J was trimmed by 4 bases and V by 0 bases; bases with no gene match: 7. Looked up from germline, CDR1 is GTSNPN and CDR2 is SVGIG (reference sequence). The CDR3 length is 16 residues.

V usage is TRBV12-5 and J usage is TRBJ1-2, with no clear D. Germline V gene sequence: CDR1 LGHNT, CDR2 FRNRAP. Trimming left V 1 base short and J 8 bases short, with 14 bases between. The CDR3 is made up of 14 amino acids. In nucleotides, the CDR3 is TGTGCTAGTGGTTTGGGTGGCCCATCGGGAGGCTACACCTTC. Protein sequence: CASGLGGPSGGYTF.

This clone appeared once. V and J are TRBV7-6 and TRBJ1-3, with TRBD1 identical over 7 bases. The CDR3 covers 15 residues. Trimming removed 5 bases from V and 0 bases from J; junction bases left unmatched: 4. Germline assignment: CDR1 SGHVS and CDR2 FNYEAQ. CDR3 bases: TGTGCCAGCAGCCCGGGACAGTTCTCTGGAAACACCATATATTTT. This encodes CASSPGQFSGNTIYF.

J is TRBJ2-6 and V is TRBV10-3; 14 bases agree with TRBD2. V shed 10 bases, J shed 3 bases, and the junction held 11 bases outside the gene matches. The germline V gene has CDR1 ENHRY and CDR2 SYGVKD. This CDR3 comprises 18 residues. CDR3 coding DNA: TGTGCCACCTCTACGGGACTAGCGGGAGTTGGTGGGGCCAACGTCCTGACTTTC. Translated, it gives CATSTGLAGVGGANVLTF.

V and J are TRBV11-2 and TRBJ1-3; no firm D call. The germline CDR1 and CDR2 sequences are SGHAT and FQNNGV. Trimming removed 0 bases at V and 7 bases at J, with 13 bases between. The CDR3 runs to 15 residues. The CDR3 DNA is TGTGCCAGCAGCTTAGAATTGGGTGCGGGCAACACCATATATTTT. It is translated as CASSLELGAGNTIYF.